The clone carrying this T cell receptor beta chain was observed once. Its antigen is undetermined. The data are from a study of radiotherapy plus CTLA-4 blockade in lung cancer. Study-level background: Among patients, over 15% showed objective responses, and over 30% had disease control. Study-level points and caveats: Clones derived from tumor TCRs expanded in blood after radiotherapy plus ipilimumab.

The CDR3 length is 13 residues. Germline V gives CDR1 MNHEY, CDR2 SMNVEV (reference sequence). Trimming cost V 3 bases and J 3 bases; bases outside gene matches: 2. CTLA-4 blockade with ipilimumab, together with focal radiation, was given to patients with chemo-refractory metastatic non-small-cell lung cancer. The repertoire was sequenced with immunoSEQ multiplex PCR; TCRdb's copy has only in-frame clones and lacks some. The sample comprises approximately 28,000 clones, roughly three quarters of which are singletons, and 24% rests with the top ten. The sequencing used peripheral blood, collected from a patient treated with radiotherapy plus ipilimumab. The V call is TRBV27, the J call TRBJ2-7, with 7 bases matching TRBD1. This clonotype was obtained from a human donor with non-small cell lung cancer that progressed on radiotherapy plus ipilimumab. This CDR3 reads CASSLAGGYEQYF. The CDR3 DNA is TGTGCCAGCAGTTTGGCAGGGGGCTACGAGCAGTACTTC.